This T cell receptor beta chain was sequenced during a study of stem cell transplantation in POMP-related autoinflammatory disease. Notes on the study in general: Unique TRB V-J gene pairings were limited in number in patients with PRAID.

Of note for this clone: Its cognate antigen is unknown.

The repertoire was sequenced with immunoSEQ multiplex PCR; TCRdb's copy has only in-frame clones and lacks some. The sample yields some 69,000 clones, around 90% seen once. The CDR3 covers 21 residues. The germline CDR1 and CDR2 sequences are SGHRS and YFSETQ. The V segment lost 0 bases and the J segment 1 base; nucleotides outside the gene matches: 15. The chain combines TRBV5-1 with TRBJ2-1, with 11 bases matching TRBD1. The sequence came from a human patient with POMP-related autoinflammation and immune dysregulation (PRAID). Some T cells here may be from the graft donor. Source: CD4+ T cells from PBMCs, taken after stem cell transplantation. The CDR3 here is CASSLAQRDRGERSSYNEQFF. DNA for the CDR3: TGCGCCAGCAGCTTGGCCCAAAGGGACAGGGGGGAAAGATCGTCCTACAATGAGCAGTTCTTC.